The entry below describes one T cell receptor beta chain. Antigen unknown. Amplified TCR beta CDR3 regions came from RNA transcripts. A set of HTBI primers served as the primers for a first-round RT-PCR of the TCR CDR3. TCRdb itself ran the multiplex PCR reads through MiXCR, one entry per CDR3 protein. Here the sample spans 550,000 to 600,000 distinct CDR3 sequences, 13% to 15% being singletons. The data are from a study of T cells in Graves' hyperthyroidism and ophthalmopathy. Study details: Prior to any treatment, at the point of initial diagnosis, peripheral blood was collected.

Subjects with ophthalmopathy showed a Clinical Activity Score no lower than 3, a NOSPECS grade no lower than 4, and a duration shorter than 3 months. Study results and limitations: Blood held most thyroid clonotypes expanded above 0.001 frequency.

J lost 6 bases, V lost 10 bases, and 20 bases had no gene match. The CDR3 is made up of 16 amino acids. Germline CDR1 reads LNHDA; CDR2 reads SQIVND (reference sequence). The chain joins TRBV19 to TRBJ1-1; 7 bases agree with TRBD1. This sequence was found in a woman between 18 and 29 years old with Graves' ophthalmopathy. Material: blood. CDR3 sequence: CATTPSGQPGRSEAFF. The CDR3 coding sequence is TGTGCCACCACACCCTCGGGACAGCCCGGAAGGTCTGAAGCTTTCTTT. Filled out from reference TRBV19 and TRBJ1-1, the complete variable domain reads DGGITQSPKYLFRKEGQNVTLSCEQNLNHDAMYWYRQDPGQGLRLIYYSQIVNDFQKGDIAEGYSVSREKKESFPLTVTSAQKNPTAFYLCATTPSGQPGRSEAFFGQGTRLTVV.